The clone carrying this TCR beta chain has a single count. The entry originates in a study of technical replicates of blood from four donors. In germline, CDR1 is LNHDA, CDR2 SQIVND (reference sequence). This CDR3 contains 16 residues. Trimming removed 3 bases from V and 2 bases from J, with 16 bases in between. Some clones are missing from TCRdb's copy, which holds only in-frame ones; the method was immunoSEQ multiplex PCR. This sample has around 61,000 clones, with 97% found just once. V and J are TRBV19 and TRBJ1-2; tentatively, D is TRBD1 (5 bases). Sequenced input: T cells isolated from PBMCs. The TCR comes from a human donor in good health. The CDR3 is CASSIGFRGENYGYTF. CDR3 bases: TGTGCCAGTAGTATTGGTTTTCGGGGGGAGAACTATGGCTACACCTTC.